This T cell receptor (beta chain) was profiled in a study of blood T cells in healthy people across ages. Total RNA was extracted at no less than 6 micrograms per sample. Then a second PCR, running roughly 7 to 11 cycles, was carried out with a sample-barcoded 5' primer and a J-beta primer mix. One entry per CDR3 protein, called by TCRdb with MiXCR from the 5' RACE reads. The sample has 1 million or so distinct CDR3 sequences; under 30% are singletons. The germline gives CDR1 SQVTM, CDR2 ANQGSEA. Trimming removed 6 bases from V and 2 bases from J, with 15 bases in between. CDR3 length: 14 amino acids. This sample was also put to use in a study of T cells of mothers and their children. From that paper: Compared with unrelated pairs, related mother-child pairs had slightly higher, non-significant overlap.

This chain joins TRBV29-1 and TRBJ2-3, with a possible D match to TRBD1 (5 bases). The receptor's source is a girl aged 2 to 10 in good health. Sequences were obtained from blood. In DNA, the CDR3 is TGCAGCGTCGTATTCGACAGCTACACAGATACGCAGTATTTT. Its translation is CSVVFDSYTDTQYF.